This record covers a single TCR beta chain. Germline trimming cut 3 bases from V and 4 bases from J; bases unmatched to any gene: 5. Germline CDR1 and CDR2: DFQATT and SNEGSKA (reference sequence). The CDR3 is 15 residues long. In the original processing: Cell counts per sample came from amplifying reference gene primers. TCRdb keeps only in-frame clones here, not all; method: immunoSEQ multiplex PCR. That table supplies the V and J calls and clone size; D and trimming were determined from the DNA. Altogether 35,000 to 45,000 clones are present, about 85% being singletons, with the ten largest covering approximately 15%. This specimen belongs to a study of blood T cell repertoires in COVID-19. Overall study context: Spain, Italy and the United States supplied samples that represented acute and convalescent COVID-19. T cells, B-cell-depleted T cells, or PBMCs provided the cDNA or gDNA that served as material.

This receptor was identified in a human donor in a cohort sampled during active COVID-19. Sequenced input: peripheral blood. The chain recombines TRBV20-1 with TRBJ2-1; 11 bases are a match to TRBD2. The CDR3 DNA is TGCAGTGCTAGTAGCGGGGGGGGCCTTTACAATGAGCAGTTCTTC. It translates to CSASSGGGLYNEQFF.